Presented here are 29 T cell receptor beta chains from one specimen sequenced in a study of T cell responses to AZD1222 COVID-19 vaccine. Sequencing used immunoSEQ multiplex PCR; TCRdb keeps in-frame clones, though not all of them. The sample lists over 65,000 clones; roughly nine tenths were seen once. The material sequenced was peripheral blood, taken on day 0 of AZD1222 vaccination. These receptors all stem from an adult in good health.

This chain joins TRBV21-1 and TRBJ1-5; the table gives TRBD1 as D, unverified against the DNA. TRBV21-1 has pseudogene status. This CDR3 is built from 13 residues. The CDR3 DNA reads as TGTGCCAGGTTCGGACAGTTCAATCAGCCCCAGCATTTT. Translating it yields CARFGQFNQPQHF.

The chain carries TRBV24-1 and TRBJ2-1, with 15 bases identical to TRBD2. The V gene's germline CDR1 is KGHDR and CDR2 SFDVKD. Trimming cost V 8 bases and J 7 bases; bases outside gene matches: 2. This CDR3 has 14 residues. CDR3 nucleotides: TGTGCCACCACCGGGACTAGCGGGAGGAATGAGCAGTTCTTC. This sequence encodes CATTGTSGRNEQFF.

For this clone: Distinct nucleotide sequences in the sample also encode this CDR3. The rearrangement joins TRBV11-2 to TRBJ2-3; D unclear. CDR1 SGHAT and CDR2 FQNNGV come from the germline V gene. V shed 3 bases and J shed 1 base, with 8 bases lying between them. The CDR3 contains 14 residues. The CDR3 nucleotides are TGTGCCAGCAGCTTCCTGAGTGGCACAGATACGCAGTATTTT. It encodes CASSFLSGTDTQYF.

The chain uses TRBV19 and TRBJ2-7, with 7 bases matching TRBD2. The CDR3 runs 15 residues. Germline V gene lookup returns CDR1 LNHDA and CDR2 SQIVND (reference sequence). V trimming: 5 bases; J trimming: 0 bases; junction bases outside the gene matches: 7. CDR3 DNA sequence: TGTGCCAGTAGTTGGCTAGCGGATAGCTCCTACGAGCAGTACTTC. This gives the protein CASSWLADSSYEQYF.

The V call is TRBV7-6, the J call TRBJ2-5; 10 nucleotides line up with TRBD1. V shed 5 bases and J 5 bases; nucleotides not matched to a gene: 14. Germline CDR1 SGHVS, CDR2 FNYEAQ. The CDR3 is 17 residues long. Written as DNA, the CDR3 is TGTGCCAGCAGCCCCAAGCGCGGGACAGGGGTTACGGAGACCCAGTACTTC. Its protein is CASSPKRGTGVTETQYF.

The V call is TRBV4-1, the J call TRBJ2-2; 9 bases line up with TRBD1. With 4 bases clipped from V and 9 bases from J, the junction kept 3 bases outside the gene matches. The CDR3 extends over 13 amino acids. Germline-derived CDR1 and CDR2 are MGHRA and YSYEKL. CDR3 amino acids: CASSPGQGWELFF. CDR3 sequence (DNA): TGCGCCAGCAGCCCTGGACAGGGGTGGGAGCTGTTTTTT.

CDR3 region: CASSVDRGQSQQYF. CDR3 nucleotides: TGTGCCAGCAGCGTAGACCGAGGACAGTCCCAGCAGTACTTC. J is TRBJ2-7 and V is TRBV9; D is perhaps TRBD1 (6 bases). CDR1 and CDR2 from the germline V gene are SGDLS and YYNGEE. CDR3 size: 14 residues. V dropped 0 bases and J dropped 8 bases, with 15 bases sitting between them.

This chain connects TRBV28 to TRBJ1-2; D is unclear. V shed 1 base and J shed 4 bases, with 10 bases lying between them. The germline gives CDR1 MDHEN, CDR2 SYDVKM. The CDR3 runs 14 residues. The CDR3 here is CASSLSFPVYGYTF. In DNA form, the CDR3 reads TGTGCCAGCAGTTTATCATTTCCCGTCTATGGCTACACCTTC.

The genes are TRBV28 and TRBJ2-7; D may be TRBD2 (5 bases). Trimming pared 3 bases from V and 7 bases from J, leaving 10 bases between. CDR3 length equals 12 residues. Germline CDR1 reads MDHEN; CDR2 reads SYDVKM. The CDR3 bases are TGTGCCAGCAGTTTCACGACGGGGGAGCAGTACTTC. It yields the protein CASSFTTGEQYF. Supplemented by reference TRBV28 and TRBJ2-7, the full variable domain reads DVKVTQSSRYLVKRTGEKVFLECVQDMDHENMFWYRQDPGLGLRLIYFSYDVKMKEKGDIPEGYSVSREKKERFSLILESASTNQTSMYLCASSFTTGEQYFGPGTRLTVT.

The chain recombines TRBV4-1 with TRBJ1-4; D perhaps matches TRBD1 (6 bases). The CDR3 runs to 16 residues. Trimming stripped 1 base from V and 4 bases from J, with 13 bases between. In germline, CDR1 is MGHRA, CDR2 YSYEKL. The CDR3 sequence: CASSQAGGQLNEKLFF. CDR3 nucleotide sequence: TGCGCCAGCAGCCAAGCCGGCGGACAGCTTAATGAAAAACTGTTTTTT.

The chain uses TRBV6-5 and TRBJ1-1; D unresolved. The CDR3 totals 10 residues. CDR1 and CDR2 from the germline V gene are MNHEY and SVGAGI. V dropped 7 bases and J dropped 8 bases, with 8 bases sitting between them. CDR3 in DNA: TGTGCCAGCACCCCTAGGGAAGCTTTCTTT. It is translated as CASTPREAFF.

This sequence joins TRBV5-1 and TRBJ2-7; perhaps D is TRBD1 or TRBD2 (5 bases each). The V end was cut by 3 bases, the J end by 3 bases, with 13 bases between. Germline loops: CDR1 SGHRS, CDR2 YFSETQ. This CDR3 region has 14 residues. CDR3 amino acids: CASSSPGRNYEQYF. Written as DNA, the CDR3 is TGCGCCAGCAGCTCTCCGGGACGGAACTACGAGCAGTACTTC.

The V call is TRBV30, the J call TRBJ2-7; 8 nucleotides align to TRBD1. Looked up from germline, CDR1 is GTSNPN and CDR2 is SVGIG (reference sequence). Unmatched junction bases numbered 4, after V lost 3 bases and J lost 3 bases. This CDR3 contains 13 residues. CDR3 amino acids: CAWRGDRIYEQYF. CDR3 sequence (DNA): TGTGCCTGGAGGGGGGACAGGATCTACGAGCAGTACTTC.

This clone was detected once. This sequence joins TRBV12-3 or TRBV12-4 and TRBJ2-2, with D perhaps TRBD2 (5 bases). This CDR3 is 12 amino acids long. With 5 bases removed from V and 7 bases from J, the gap between germline ends came to 8 bases. The CDR3 DNA sequence: TGTGCCAGCAGTCTCGGGATCGGGGAGCTGTTTTTT. This translates into CASSLGIGELFF.

The chain has TRBV11-2 and TRBJ1-2, with D perhaps matching TRBD1 (5 bases). CDR1 is SGHAT, CDR2 FQNNGV, per germline. Trimming took off 2 bases at V and 4 bases at J, with 17 bases between the two ends. CDR3 size: 16 residues. CDR3 DNA: TGTGCCAGCAGCTTAACCGCTGGAGAACAGGCCTATGGCTACACCTTC. Translated: CASSLTAGEQAYGYTF. The whole variable domain, remainder taken from reference TRBV11-2 and TRBJ1-2, is EAGVAQSPRYKIIEKRQSVAFWCNPISGHATLYWYQQILGQGPKLLIQFQNNGVVDDSQLPKDRFSAERLKGVDSTLKIQPAKLEDSAVYLCASSLTAGEQAYGYTFGSGTRLTVV.

The V and J genes are TRBV7-9 and TRBJ2-7; no clear D. This CDR3 is built from 14 residues. CDR1 is SEHNR and CDR2 is FQNEAQ in the germline V gene (reference sequence). Deletions cut 5 bases from V and 0 bases from J, with 11 bases between. The CDR3 DNA is TGTGCCAGCAGCCTGGACCGAAGCTCCTACGAGCAGTACTTC. It yields the protein CASSLDRSSYEQYF.

The J gene is TRBJ2-7, the V gene TRBV5-1; TRBD1 or TRBD2 may be the D gene (5 bases each). Germline loops: CDR1 SGHRS, CDR2 YFSETQ. The CDR3 runs to 18 residues. V gave up 0 bases and J gave up 3 bases, with 22 bases separating them. In DNA form, the CDR3 reads TGCGCCAGCAGCTTGGCGGGCACCCGGGACGGAGGATACTACGAGCAGTACTTC. Translation gives CASSLAGTRDGGYYEQYF.

The genes are TRBV11-2 and TRBJ1-6; no definite D call. Per the germline V gene, CDR1 is SGHAT and CDR2 is FQNNGV. V gave up 4 bases and J gave up 16 bases, with 14 bases separating them. The CDR3 spans 12 residues. The CDR3 sequence is CASSSGGGRLHF. The CDR3 DNA reads as TGTGCCAGCAGCTCCGGTGGTGGACGGCTCCACTTT. Combining the CDR3 with reference TRBV11-2 and TRBJ1-6 gives the whole variable domain EAGVAQSPRYKIIEKRQSVAFWCNPISGHATLYWYQQILGQGPKLLIQFQNNGVVDDSQLPKDRFSAERLKGVDSTLKIQPAKLEDSAVYLCASSSGGGRLHFGNGTRLTVT.

This sequence joins TRBV5-1 and TRBJ2-7; D is perhaps TRBD1 or TRBD2 (5 bases each). From germline, CDR1 is SGHRS and CDR2 YFSETQ. The CDR3 is 14 amino acids. V was cut by 2 bases and J by 2 bases, with 11 bases left in between. CDR3 protein: CASSLGTGTYEQYF. The CDR3 DNA reads as TGCGCCAGCAGCTTAGGGACGGGGACCTACGAGCAGTACTTC. Supplemented by reference TRBV5-1 and TRBJ2-7, the full variable domain reads KAGVTQTPRYLIKTRGQQVTLSCSPISGHRSVSWYQQTPGQGLQFLFEYFSETQRNKGNFPGRFSGRQFSNSRSEMNVSTLELGDSALYLCASSLGTGTYEQYFGPGTRLTVT.

The gene calls are TRBV24-1 and TRBJ2-2; TRBD1 matches 11 bases. Germline V gene lookup returns CDR1 KGHDR and CDR2 SFDVKD. The length of the CDR3 is 15 residues. Trimming took 9 bases from V and 4 from J; bases not matched to a gene: 6. CDR3 loop: CATGRDRGSTGELFF. Here the CDR3 DNA reads TGTGCCACCGGACGGGACAGGGGGTCCACCGGGGAGCTGTTTTTT.

The rearrangement uses TRBV19 and TRBJ2-3; 9 positions agree with TRBD1. The CDR3 sequence is 16 residues long. Germline trimming cut 3 bases from V and 2 bases from J; bases unmatched to any gene: 6. In germline, CDR1 is LNHDA, CDR2 SQIVND (reference sequence). The CDR3 DNA follows: TGTGCCAGTAGTATTCGCGGGACAGGGTACACAGATACGCAGTATTTT. Protein product: CASSIRGTGYTDTQYF.

The chain has TRBV6-6 and TRBJ1-2, with 7 bases that match TRBD1. The V gene end was trimmed by 4 bases and the J gene end by 0 bases; junction bases not matched to a gene: 2. CDR1 is MNHNY, CDR2 SVGAGI, per germline (reference sequence). The CDR3 has 14 amino acids. The CDR3: CASSWDSPNYGYTF. The CDR3 DNA is TGTGCCAGCAGTTGGGACAGCCCTAACTATGGCTACACCTTC.

This clone was seen a few times. The chain recombines TRBV7-8 with TRBJ1-5; D gene uncertain. The germline CDR1 and CDR2 sequences are SGHVS and FQNEAQ. CDR3 length: 16 residues. V was pared by 1 base and J by 3 bases, with 13 bases between. The DNA of the CDR3 is TGTGCCAGCAGCTTAGTTGGCAGGAATCTCAATCAGCCCCAGCATTTT. Its protein product is CASSLVGRNLNQPQHF.

The chain recombines TRBV19 with TRBJ1-2, with TRBD1 as a possible D gene (5 bases). Germline V CDR1 and CDR2: LNHDA, SQIVND (reference sequence). This CDR3 has 14 residues. V lost 3 bases, J lost 2 bases, and 10 bases lay in between. The CDR3 DNA is TGTGCCAGTAGTATCGCGGCAGGGAACTATGGCTACACCTTC. Protein sequence: CASSIAAGNYGYTF.

J is TRBJ2-5 and V is TRBV19; 7 bases align to TRBD1. J lost 3 bases, V lost 6 bases, and 7 bases had no gene match. CDR3 length: 14 amino acids. The V gene's germline CDR1 is LNHDA and CDR2 SQIVND (reference sequence). The CDR3 nucleotides are TGTGCCAGTAGCTTAACAGGGGTTGAAGAGACCCAGTACTTC. Encoded protein: CASSLTGVEETQYF.

The rearrangement links TRBV18 to TRBJ2-5; D gene unclear. V lost 4 bases to trimming and J lost 4 bases, with 7 bases between them. CDR3 length equals 12 residues. CDR1 is KGHSH and CDR2 is LQKENI in the germline V gene. CDR3 DNA sequence: TGTGCCAGCTCACGTTCCGTAGAGACCCAGTACTTC. This gives the protein CASSRSVETQYF.

The chain uses TRBV2 and TRBJ1-6; 8 positions match TRBD1. The J segment lost 7 bases and the V segment lost 6 bases, leaving 8 bases of the junction unmatched. The V gene's germline CDR1 is SNHLY and CDR2 FYNNEI. CDR3 size: 15 residues. The CDR3 loop reads CASSKDRVGNSPLHF. DNA for the CDR3: TGTGCCAGCAGCAAGGACAGGGTTGGCAATTCACCCCTCCACTTT.

This rearrangement joins TRBV10-3 to TRBJ1-1; D unclear. Germline assignment: CDR1 ENHRY and CDR2 SYGVKD. CDR3 length: 11 residues. The V and J ends lost 10 bases and 2 bases respectively, with 8 bases between them. The DNA for the CDR3 is TGTGCCACCTCGATCAACACTGAAGCTTTCTTT. Translation: CATSINTEAFF.

The V gene is TRBV19, the J gene TRBJ1-1; perhaps TRBD1 as D (5 bases). This CDR3 contains 14 residues. Trimming took 7 bases from V and 4 from J, leaving 16 bases between them. CDR1 LNHDA and CDR2 SQIVND come from the germline V gene (reference sequence). CDR3: CASTLRAFGTEAFF. CDR3 nucleotides: TGTGCCAGTACCCTCAGGGCTTTTGGCACTGAAGCTTTCTTT.